This TCR beta chain was recovered during a study of OX40 agonist ivuxolimab in advanced cancers. Study-level information: Dosing consisted of intravenous ivuxolimab at 0.01 to 10 mg/kg every 2 weeks. A history of anti-PD-1, anti-PD-L1 or anti-CTLA-4 therapy was acceptable, and around 36% had some.

V lost 3 bases and J lost 3, with 7 bases in between. The CDR3 spans 13 residues. Germline lookup yields CDR1 SNHLY and CDR2 FYNNEI. The data were produced by immunoSEQ multiplex PCR, yet TCRdb's version contains in-frame clones alone and is incomplete. Here the sample spans some 50,000 clones, around nine tenths being singletons. The TCR originated in an adult with an advanced solid tumor such as melanoma, head and neck, liver or kidney cancer. The J gene is TRBJ2-3, the V gene TRBV2; D not resolved. Specimen: CD4+ or CD8+ T cells sorted from blood, collected in a trial of the OX40 agonist ivuxolimab. CDR3 region: CASSDMGTDTQYF. The CDR3 DNA reads as TGTGCCAGCAGTGACATGGGGACAGATACGCAGTATTTT.